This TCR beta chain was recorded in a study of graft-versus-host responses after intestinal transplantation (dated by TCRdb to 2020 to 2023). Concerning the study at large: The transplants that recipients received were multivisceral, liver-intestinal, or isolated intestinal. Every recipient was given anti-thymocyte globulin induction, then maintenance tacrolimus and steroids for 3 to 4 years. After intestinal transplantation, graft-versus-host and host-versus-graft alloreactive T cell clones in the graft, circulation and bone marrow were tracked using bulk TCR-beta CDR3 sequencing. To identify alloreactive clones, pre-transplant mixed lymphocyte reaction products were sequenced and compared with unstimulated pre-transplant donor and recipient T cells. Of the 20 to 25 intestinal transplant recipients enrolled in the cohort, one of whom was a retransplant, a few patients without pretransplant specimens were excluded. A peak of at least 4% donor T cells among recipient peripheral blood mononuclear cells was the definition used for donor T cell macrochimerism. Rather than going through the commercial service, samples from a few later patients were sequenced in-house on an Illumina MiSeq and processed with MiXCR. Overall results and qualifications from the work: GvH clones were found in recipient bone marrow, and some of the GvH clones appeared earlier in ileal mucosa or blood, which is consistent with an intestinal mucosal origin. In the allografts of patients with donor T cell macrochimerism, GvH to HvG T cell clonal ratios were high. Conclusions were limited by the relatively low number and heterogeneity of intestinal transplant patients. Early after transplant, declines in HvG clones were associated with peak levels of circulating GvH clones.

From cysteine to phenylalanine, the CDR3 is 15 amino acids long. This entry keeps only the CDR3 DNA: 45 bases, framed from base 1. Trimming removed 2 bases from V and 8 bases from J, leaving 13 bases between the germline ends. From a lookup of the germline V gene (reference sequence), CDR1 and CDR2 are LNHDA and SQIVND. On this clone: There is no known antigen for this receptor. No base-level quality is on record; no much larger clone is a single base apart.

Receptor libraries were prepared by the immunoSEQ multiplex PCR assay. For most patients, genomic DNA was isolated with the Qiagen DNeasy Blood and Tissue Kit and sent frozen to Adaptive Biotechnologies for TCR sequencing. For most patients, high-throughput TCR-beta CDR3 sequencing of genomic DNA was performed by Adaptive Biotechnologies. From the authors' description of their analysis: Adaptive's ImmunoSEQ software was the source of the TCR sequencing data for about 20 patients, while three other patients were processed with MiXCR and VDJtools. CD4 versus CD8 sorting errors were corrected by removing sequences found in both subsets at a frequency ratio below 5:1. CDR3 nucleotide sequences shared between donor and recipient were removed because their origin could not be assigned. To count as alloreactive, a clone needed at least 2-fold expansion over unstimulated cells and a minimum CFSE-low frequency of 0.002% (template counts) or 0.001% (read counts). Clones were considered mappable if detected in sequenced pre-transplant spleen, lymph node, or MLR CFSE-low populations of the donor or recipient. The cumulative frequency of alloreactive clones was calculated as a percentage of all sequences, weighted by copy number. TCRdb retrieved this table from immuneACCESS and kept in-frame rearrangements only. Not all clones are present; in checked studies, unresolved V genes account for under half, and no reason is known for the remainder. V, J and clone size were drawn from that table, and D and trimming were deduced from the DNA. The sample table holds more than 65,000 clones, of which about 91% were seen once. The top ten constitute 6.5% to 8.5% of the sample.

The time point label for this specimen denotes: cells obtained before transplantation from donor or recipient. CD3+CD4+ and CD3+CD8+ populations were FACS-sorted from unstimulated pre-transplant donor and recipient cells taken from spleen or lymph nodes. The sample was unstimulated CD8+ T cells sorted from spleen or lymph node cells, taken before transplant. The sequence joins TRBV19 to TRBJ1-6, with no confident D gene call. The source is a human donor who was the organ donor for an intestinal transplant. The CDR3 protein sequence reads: CASSIISGNDSPLHF. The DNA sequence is TGTGCCAGTAGTATAATTTCTGGGAACGATTCACCCCTCCACTTT.